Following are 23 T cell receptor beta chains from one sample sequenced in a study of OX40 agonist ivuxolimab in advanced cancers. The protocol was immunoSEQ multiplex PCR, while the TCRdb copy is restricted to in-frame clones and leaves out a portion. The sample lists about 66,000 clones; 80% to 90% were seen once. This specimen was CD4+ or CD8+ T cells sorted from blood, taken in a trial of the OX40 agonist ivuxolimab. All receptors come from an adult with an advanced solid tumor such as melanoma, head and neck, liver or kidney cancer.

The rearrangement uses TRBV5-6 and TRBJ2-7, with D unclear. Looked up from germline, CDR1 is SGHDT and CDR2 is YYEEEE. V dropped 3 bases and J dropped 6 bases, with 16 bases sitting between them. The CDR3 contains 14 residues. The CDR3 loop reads CASSSPGSTREQYF. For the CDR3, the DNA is TGTGCCAGCAGCTCGCCAGGCTCGACGCGCGAGCAGTACTTC. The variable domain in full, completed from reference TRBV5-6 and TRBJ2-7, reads DAGVTQSPTHLIKTRGQQVTLRCSPKSGHDTVSWYQQALGQGPQFIFQYYEEEERQRGNFPDRFSGHQFPNYSSELNVNALLLGDSALYLCASSSPGSTREQYFGPGTRLTVT.

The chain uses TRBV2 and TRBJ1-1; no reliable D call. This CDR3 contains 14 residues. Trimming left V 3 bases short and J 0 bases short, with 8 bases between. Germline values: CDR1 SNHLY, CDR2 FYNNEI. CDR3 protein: CASSEGRLNTEAFF. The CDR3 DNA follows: TGTGCCAGCAGTGAGGGCCGGTTGAACACTGAAGCTTTCTTT. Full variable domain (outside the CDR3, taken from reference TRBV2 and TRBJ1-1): EPEVTQTPSHQVTQMGQEVILRCVPISNHLYFYWYRQILGQKVEFLVSFYNNEISEKSEIFDDQFSVERPDGSNFTLKIRSTKLEDSAMYFCASSEGRLNTEAFFGQGTRLTVV.

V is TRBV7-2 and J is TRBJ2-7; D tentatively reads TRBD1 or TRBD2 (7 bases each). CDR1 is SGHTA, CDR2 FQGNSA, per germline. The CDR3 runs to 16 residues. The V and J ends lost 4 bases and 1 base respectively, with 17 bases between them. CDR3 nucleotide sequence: TGTGCCAGCAGCTCCGGCGGGACAGCGGGATCCTACGAGCAGTACTTC. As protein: CASSSGGTAGSYEQYF.

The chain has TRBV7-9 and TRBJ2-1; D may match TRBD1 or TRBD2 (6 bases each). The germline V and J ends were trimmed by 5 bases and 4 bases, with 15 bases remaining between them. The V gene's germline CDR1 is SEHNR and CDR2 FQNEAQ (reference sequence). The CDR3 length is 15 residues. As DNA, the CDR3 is TGTGCCAGCAGCGGAGGGGGGACGGAATACAATGAGCAGTTCTTC. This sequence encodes CASSGGGTEYNEQFF.

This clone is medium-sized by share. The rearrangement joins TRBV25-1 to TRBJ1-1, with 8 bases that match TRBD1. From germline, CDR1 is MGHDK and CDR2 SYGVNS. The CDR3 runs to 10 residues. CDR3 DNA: TGTACCACAGGGGGCACTGAAGCTTTCTTT. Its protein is CTTGGTEAFF.

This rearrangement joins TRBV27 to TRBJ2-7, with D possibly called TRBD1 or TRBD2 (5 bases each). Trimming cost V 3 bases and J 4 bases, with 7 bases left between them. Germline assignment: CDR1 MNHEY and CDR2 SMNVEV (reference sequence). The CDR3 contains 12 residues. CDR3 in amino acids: CASSLGTYEQYF. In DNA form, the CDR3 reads TGTGCCAGCAGTTTGGGGACGTACGAGCAGTACTTC.

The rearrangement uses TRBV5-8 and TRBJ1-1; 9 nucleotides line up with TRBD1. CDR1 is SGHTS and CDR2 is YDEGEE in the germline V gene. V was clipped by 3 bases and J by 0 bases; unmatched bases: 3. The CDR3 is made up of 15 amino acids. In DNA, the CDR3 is TGTGCCAGCAGCTCGACAGGGGGAATGAACACTGAAGCTTTCTTT. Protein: CASSSTGGMNTEAFF.

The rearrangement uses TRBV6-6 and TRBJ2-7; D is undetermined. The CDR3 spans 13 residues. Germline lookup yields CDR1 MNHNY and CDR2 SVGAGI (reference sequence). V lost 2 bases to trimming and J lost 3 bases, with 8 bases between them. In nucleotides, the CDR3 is TGTGCCAGCAGTTACGACCCTAACTACGAGCAGTACTTC. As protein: CASSYDPNYEQYF.

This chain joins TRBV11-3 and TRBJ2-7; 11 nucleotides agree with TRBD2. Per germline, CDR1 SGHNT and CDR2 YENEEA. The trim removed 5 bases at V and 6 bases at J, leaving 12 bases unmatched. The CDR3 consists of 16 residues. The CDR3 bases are TGTGCCAGCAGCCCTCATCGGGGACTAGCGGTTGGCGAGCAGTACTTC. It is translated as CASSPHRGLAVGEQYF.

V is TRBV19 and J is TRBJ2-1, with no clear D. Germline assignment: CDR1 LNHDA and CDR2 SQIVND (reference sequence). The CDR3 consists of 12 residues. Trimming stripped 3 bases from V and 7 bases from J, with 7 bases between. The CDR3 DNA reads TGTGCCAGTAGTATCTCCTCAAATGAGCAGTTCTTC. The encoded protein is CASSISSNEQFF.

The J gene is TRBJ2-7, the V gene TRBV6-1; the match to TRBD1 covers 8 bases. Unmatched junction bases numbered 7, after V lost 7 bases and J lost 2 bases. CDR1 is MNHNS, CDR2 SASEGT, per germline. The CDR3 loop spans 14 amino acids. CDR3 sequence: CASNTGGGTYEQYF. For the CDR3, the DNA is TGTGCCAGCAATACAGGGGGAGGTACCTACGAGCAGTACTTC.

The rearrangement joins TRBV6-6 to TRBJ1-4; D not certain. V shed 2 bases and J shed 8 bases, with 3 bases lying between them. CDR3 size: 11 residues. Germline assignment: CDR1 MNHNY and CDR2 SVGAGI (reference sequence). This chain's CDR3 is CASSYGEKLFF. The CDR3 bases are TGTGCCAGCAGTTACGGAGAAAAACTGTTTTTT.

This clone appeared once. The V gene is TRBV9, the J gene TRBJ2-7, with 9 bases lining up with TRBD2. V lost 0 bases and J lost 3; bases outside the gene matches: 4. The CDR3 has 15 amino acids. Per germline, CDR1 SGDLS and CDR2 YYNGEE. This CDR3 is CASSVEGLADYEQYF. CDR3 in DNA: TGTGCCAGCAGCGTAGAGGGACTAGCAGACTACGAGCAGTACTTC. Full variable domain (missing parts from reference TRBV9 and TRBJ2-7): DSGVTQTPKHLITATGQRVTLRCSPRSGDLSVYWYQQSLDQGLQFLIQYYNGEERAKGNILERFSAQQFPDLHSELNLSSLELGDSALYFCASSVEGLADYEQYFGPGTRLTVT.

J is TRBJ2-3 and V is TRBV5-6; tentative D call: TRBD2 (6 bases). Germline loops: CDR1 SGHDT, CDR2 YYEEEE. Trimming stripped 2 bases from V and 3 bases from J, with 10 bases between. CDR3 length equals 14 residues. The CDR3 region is CASSFWRGTDTQYF. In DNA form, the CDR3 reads TGTGCCAGCAGCTTTTGGAGGGGTACAGATACGCAGTATTTT.

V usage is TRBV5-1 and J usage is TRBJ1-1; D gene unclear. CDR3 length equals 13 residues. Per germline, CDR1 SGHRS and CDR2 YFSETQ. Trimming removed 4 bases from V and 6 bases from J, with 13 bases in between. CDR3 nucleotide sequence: TGCGCCAGCAGCCCTCCGGACTCCGCTGAAGCTTTCTTT. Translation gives CASSPPDSAEAFF.

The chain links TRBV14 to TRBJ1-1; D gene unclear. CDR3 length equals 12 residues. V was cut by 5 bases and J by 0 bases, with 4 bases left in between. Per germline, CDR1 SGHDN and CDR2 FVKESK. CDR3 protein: CASSGVNTEAFF. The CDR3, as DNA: TGTGCCAGCAGCGGGGTGAACACTGAAGCTTTCTTT.

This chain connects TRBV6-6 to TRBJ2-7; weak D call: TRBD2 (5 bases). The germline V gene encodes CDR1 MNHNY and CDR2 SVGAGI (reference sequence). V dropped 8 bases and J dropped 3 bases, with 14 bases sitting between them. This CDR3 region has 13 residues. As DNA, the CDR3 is TGTGCCAGCGGTCACAGCGCGGGCTACGAGCAGTACTTC. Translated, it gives CASGHSAGYEQYF.

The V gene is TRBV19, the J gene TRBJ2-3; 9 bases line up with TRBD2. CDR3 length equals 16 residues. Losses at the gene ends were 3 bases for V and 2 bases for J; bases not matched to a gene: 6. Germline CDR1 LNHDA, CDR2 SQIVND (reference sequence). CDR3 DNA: TGTGCCAGTAGTATGGGTACTAGCGGGTCCACAGATACGCAGTATTTT. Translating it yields CASSMGTSGSTDTQYF.

The CDR3 bases are TGTGCCAGCAGTTTAATCCAGGGGAACACTGAAGCTTTCTTT. Protein product: CASSLIQGNTEAFF. The chain recombines TRBV27 with TRBJ1-1; maybe TRBD1 (5 bases). This CDR3 has 14 residues. The V end lost 2 bases, the J end lost 1 base, and 8 bases lay between the germline ends. Germline CDR1 MNHEY, CDR2 SMNVEV (reference sequence).

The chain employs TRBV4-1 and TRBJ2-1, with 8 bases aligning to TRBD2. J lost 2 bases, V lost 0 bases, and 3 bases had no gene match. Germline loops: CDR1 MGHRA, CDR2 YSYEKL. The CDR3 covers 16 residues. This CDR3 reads CASSQDSSGTYNEQFF. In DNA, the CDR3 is TGCGCCAGCAGCCAAGATAGTAGCGGGACCTACAATGAGCAGTTCTTC.

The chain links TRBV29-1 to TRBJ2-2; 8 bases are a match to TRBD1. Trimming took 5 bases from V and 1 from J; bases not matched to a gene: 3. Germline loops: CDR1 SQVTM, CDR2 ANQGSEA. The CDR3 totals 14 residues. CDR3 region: CSVLGTGNTGELFF. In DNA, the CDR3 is TGCAGCGTTTTAGGGACAGGGAACACCGGGGAGCTGTTTTTT.

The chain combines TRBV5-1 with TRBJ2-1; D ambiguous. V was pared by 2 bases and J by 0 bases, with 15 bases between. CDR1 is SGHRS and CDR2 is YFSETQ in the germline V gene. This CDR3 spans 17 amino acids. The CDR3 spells CASSLGNHSSSYNEQFF. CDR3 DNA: TGCGCCAGCAGCTTAGGAAATCACAGTAGCTCCTACAATGAGCAGTTCTTC. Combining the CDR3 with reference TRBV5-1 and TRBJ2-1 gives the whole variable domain KAGVTQTPRYLIKTRGQQVTLSCSPISGHRSVSWYQQTPGQGLQFLFEYFSETQRNKGNFPGRFSGRQFSNSRSEMNVSTLELGDSALYLCASSLGNHSSSYNEQFFGPGTRLTVL.

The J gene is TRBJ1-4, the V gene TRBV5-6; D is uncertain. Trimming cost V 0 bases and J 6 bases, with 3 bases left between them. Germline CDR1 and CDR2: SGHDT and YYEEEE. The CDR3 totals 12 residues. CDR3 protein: CASSLGDEKLFF. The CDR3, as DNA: TGTGCCAGCAGCTTGGGTGATGAAAAACTGTTTTTT.